Below, 29 T cell receptor beta chains from the same sample are listed, as sequenced in a study of blood T cell repertoires in COVID-19. The method was immunoSEQ multiplex PCR; TCRdb's version includes in-frame clones alone and lacks a portion of them. The sample lists about 390,000 clones; about 83% were seen once. The sequenced material came from PBMCs or T cells enriched from blood (not recorded which). Receptors originate from a woman aged 45-60 years who had recovered from COVID-19.

The chain combines TRBV12-5 with TRBJ1-5, with 8 bases fitting TRBD1. CDR1 and CDR2 from the germline V gene are LGHNT and FRNRAP. This CDR3 comprises 17 residues. Trimming took 7 bases from V and 1 from J; bases not matched to a gene: 12. The chain's CDR3 is CASVSRGLEGSNQPQHF. The CDR3 DNA reads TGTGCTAGTGTAAGCAGGGGGCTTGAGGGGAGCAATCAGCCCCAGCATTTT.

This chain links TRBV3-1 (or the pseudogene TRBV3-2) with TRBJ2-3; D is perhaps TRBD1 (6 bases). V shed 1 base and J shed 0 bases, with 11 bases lying between them. There are 16 residues in the CDR3. Germline V gives CDR1 LGHDT, CDR2 YNNKEL (reference sequence). The CDR3 DNA is TGTGCCAGCAGCCAAGGTCCCGGACAGAGCACAGATACGCAGTATTTT. It specifies CASSQGPGQSTDTQYF.

This clone was found a few times. The CDR3 bases are TGTGCCACCGTTCCGTTCAGCTCTGGAAACACCATATATTTT. It specifies CATVPFSSGNTIYF. The chain couples TRBV2 to TRBJ1-3; the D is unclear. The CDR3 runs 14 residues. V was shortened by 10 bases and J by 0 bases, with 13 bases between the two germline ends. Germline V gene data show CDR1 as SNHLY and CDR2 as FYNNEI.

The CDR3 loop reads CASSLSGQETQYF. The CDR3 DNA reads as TGTGCCAGCAGCTTATCAGGGCAAGAGACCCAGTACTTC. J is TRBJ2-5 and V is TRBV7-2; D perhaps matches TRBD1 (5 bases). V dropped 2 bases and J dropped 2 bases, with 6 bases sitting between them. Germline CDR1 reads SGHTA; CDR2 reads FQGNSA. This CDR3 spans 13 amino acids.

This clone was seen a handful of times. The chain uses TRBV19 and TRBJ2-3, with unresolved D. V lost 5 bases and J lost 4, with 7 bases in between. Germline values: CDR1 LNHDA, CDR2 SQIVND (reference sequence). CDR3 size: 12 residues. CDR3 sequence (DNA): TGTGCCAGTAGTCTTCAGTCAGATACGCAGTATTTT. As protein: CASSLQSDTQYF.

The chain links TRBV6-2 or TRBV6-3 to TRBJ2-5; D is unclear. CDR1 is MNHEY and CDR2 is SVGEGT in the germline V gene. V dropped 6 bases and J dropped 6 bases, with 17 bases sitting between them. The CDR3 is 14 amino acids. The CDR3 DNA follows: TGTGCCAGCAGCCCCAGGCTCGGTATAAAGACCCAGTACTTC. It specifies CASSPRLGIKTQYF.

This chain connects TRBV28 to TRBJ2-2; D remains unclear. The germline V and J ends were trimmed by 4 bases and 3 bases, with 15 bases remaining between them. This CDR3 is 16 amino acids long. Germline V CDR1 and CDR2: MDHEN, SYDVKM. CDR3 coding DNA: TGTGCCAGCAGTTGGGCCCCACGATTATACACCGGGGAGCTGTTTTTT. Translating it yields CASSWAPRLYTGELFF.

The V and J genes are TRBV28 and TRBJ2-1, with a tentative D call TRBD2 (6 bases). V was trimmed by 3 bases and J by 0 bases, leaving 15 bases between them. This CDR3 contains 17 residues. Germline lookup yields CDR1 MDHEN and CDR2 SYDVKM. The CDR3 here is CASSLNPVAASYNEQFF. CDR3 DNA sequence: TGTGCCAGCAGTTTGAACCCCGTAGCGGCCTCCTACAATGAGCAGTTCTTC.

The rearrangement links TRBV7-8 to TRBJ1-2; a possible D gene is TRBD1 (6 bases). Trimming took off 5 bases at V and 5 bases at J, with 18 bases between the two ends. The germline CDR1 and CDR2 sequences are SGHVS and FQNEAQ. CDR3 length equals 15 residues. CDR3 residues: CASSPQGGGPYGYTF. The CDR3 coding sequence is TGTGCCAGCAGCCCACAGGGAGGGGGGCCTTATGGCTACACCTTC.

The chain links TRBV28 to TRBJ1-3; unclear D gene. Trimming removed 3 bases from V and 4 bases from J, with 10 bases in between. The CDR3 is 14 residues long. Germline V CDR1 and CDR2: MDHEN, SYDVKM. In DNA form, the CDR3 reads TGTGCCAGCAGTTTTACACAGTCCGGAAACACCATATATTTT. Protein sequence: CASSFTQSGNTIYF.

The V and J genes are TRBV3-1 (or the pseudogene TRBV3-2) and TRBJ2-4; 12 bases are a match to TRBD2. With V trimmed by 4 bases and J by 10 bases, 11 bases remained unmatched. CDR3 size: 16 residues. CDR1 LGHDT and CDR2 YNNKEL come from the germline V gene (reference sequence). As DNA, the CDR3 is TGTGCCAGCAGCCCGAGACTAGCGGGGGCTCTGTGGATTCAGTACTTC. It encodes CASSPRLAGALWIQYF.

V gene TRBV4-1 combines with J gene TRBJ1-6; TRBD1 is a possible D gene (6 bases). CDR1 is MGHRA and CDR2 is YSYEKL in the germline V gene. This CDR3 comprises 18 residues. V was cut by 3 bases and J by 7 bases, with 22 bases left in between. CDR3 residues: CASSHPAGSGGGNSPLHF. In DNA, the CDR3 is TGCGCCAGCAGCCATCCGGCGGGGTCGGGAGGGGGAAATTCACCCCTCCACTTT.

The genes are TRBV10-3 and TRBJ1-3; 8 bases align to TRBD1. Germline loops: CDR1 ENHRY, CDR2 SYGVKD. After removal of 9 bases from V and 4 bases from J, the junction contained 5 bases not matched to a gene. The CDR3 sequence is 13 residues long. CDR3 protein: CAIWTGQGNTIYF. The CDR3 DNA is TGTGCCATTTGGACAGGGCAAGGAAACACCATATATTTT.

The rearrangement links TRBV27 to TRBJ2-3; unclear D gene. Germline lookup yields CDR1 MNHEY and CDR2 SMNVEV (reference sequence). The CDR3 contains 13 residues. V was shortened by 8 bases and J by 2 bases, with 11 bases between the two germline ends. CDR3 nucleotides: TGTGCCAGCGGTGGGCCTAACACAGATACGCAGTATTTT. This sequence encodes CASGGPNTDTQYF.

The rearrangement joins TRBV6-2 or TRBV6-3 to TRBJ1-5; tentative D call: TRBD1 (5 bases). The CDR3 is made up of 15 amino acids. CDR1 MNHEY and CDR2 SVGEGT come from the germline V gene. The germline V and J ends were trimmed by 6 bases and 2 bases, with 14 bases remaining between them. The CDR3 reads CASSVRTGGNQPQHF. The CDR3 DNA is TGTGCCAGCAGCGTTCGGACGGGGGGCAATCAGCCCCAGCATTTT.

The chain uses TRBV13 and TRBJ2-3; 14 nucleotides align to TRBD2. The CDR3 length is 16 residues. Germline loops: CDR1 PRHDT, CDR2 FYEKMQ (reference sequence). V was clipped by 4 bases and J by 9 bases; unmatched bases: 9. The CDR3 bases are TGTGCCAGCAGCTCGGGACTAGCGGGGGCCCTAGTCACGCAGTATTTT. Protein: CASSSGLAGALVTQYF.

The chain has TRBV9 and TRBJ2-3; maybe TRBD2 (5 bases). Trimming pared 4 bases from V and 4 bases from J, leaving 16 bases between. CDR1 and CDR2 from the germline V gene are SGDLS and YYNGEE. The CDR3 contains 15 residues. In DNA form, the CDR3 reads TGTGCCAGCAGCTTAGCCGGTACTAGTGCAGATACGCAGTATTTT. Amino acid sequence: CASSLAGTSADTQYF.

This sequence joins TRBV7-2 and TRBJ2-5; D is possibly TRBD1 (6 bases). This CDR3 is 14 amino acids long. Trimming took 2 bases from V and 5 from J, leaving 12 bases between them. The germline V gene has CDR1 SGHTA and CDR2 FQGNSA. The chain's CDR3 is CASSLRGTGETQYF. CDR3 bases: TGTGCCAGCAGCTTAAGGGGGACCGGGGAGACCCAGTACTTC.

This chain connects TRBV11-2 to TRBJ1-1, with 7 positions matching TRBD1. This CDR3 region has 15 residues. Germline CDR1 reads SGHAT; CDR2 reads FQNNGV. With 5 bases clipped from V and 0 bases from J, the junction kept 6 bases outside the gene matches. The DNA of the CDR3 is TGTGCCAGCAGCCCATGGACAGGTATGAACACTGAAGCTTTCTTT. Its translation: CASSPWTGMNTEAFF.

This chain joins TRBV29-1 and TRBJ2-7; possible D gene TRBD1, 5 bases. The V end lost 4 bases, the J end lost 6 bases, and 10 bases lay between the germline ends. The germline CDR1 and CDR2 sequences are SQVTM and ANQGSEA. This CDR3 spans 11 amino acids. CDR3 coding DNA: TGCAGCGTTGTGTGGGGCAGCGAGCAGTACTTC. Translation gives CSVVWGSEQYF.

This CDR3 reads CASSQDYPRGAFF. The CDR3 nucleotides are TGCGCCAGCAGCCAAGATTACCCCCGGGGAGCTTTCTTT. The chain uses TRBV4-1 and TRBJ1-1; no definite D call. CDR1 and CDR2 (germline): MGHRA, YSYEKL. Between the trimmed V and J ends, which lost 0 bases and 10 bases, there was a span of 12 bases. The length of the CDR3 is 13 residues.

The gene calls are TRBV3-1 (or the pseudogene TRBV3-2) and TRBJ2-3, with D unclear. CDR1 and CDR2 from the germline V gene are LGHDT and YNNKEL (reference sequence). The CDR3 spans 14 residues. The ends were cut back, 0 bases at V and 4 bases at J, with 8 bases in the middle. The chain's CDR3 is CASSQDGFPDTQYF. CDR3 nucleotides: TGTGCCAGCAGCCAAGACGGTTTCCCAGATACGCAGTATTTT.

The chain combines TRBV5-1 with TRBJ1-5; D is ambiguous. Between the trimmed V and J ends, which lost 2 bases and 6 bases, there was a span of 9 bases. From germline, CDR1 is SGHRS and CDR2 YFSETQ. This CDR3 is 13 amino acids long. As DNA, the CDR3 is TGCGCCAGCAGCTTCGGGATAGGTCAGCCCCAGCATTTT. Its protein product is CASSFGIGQPQHF.

The J gene is TRBJ1-2, the V gene TRBV5-1, with D maybe TRBD1 (5 bases). Trimming took 3 bases from V and 4 from J, leaving 13 bases between them. The CDR3 runs to 14 residues. Germline loops: CDR1 SGHRS, CDR2 YFSETQ. This CDR3 reads CASSSVTGGYGYTF. The CDR3 DNA reads TGCGCCAGCAGCTCAGTCACAGGTGGCTATGGCTACACCTTC.

This clone came up once. The chain has TRBV5-1 and TRBJ2-7; a possible D gene is TRBD1 (6 bases). The CDR3 totals 14 residues. CDR1 and CDR2 from the germline V gene are SGHRS and YFSETQ. The V gene lost 0 bases and the J gene lost 5 bases, with 12 bases spanning the gap. As DNA, the CDR3 is TGCGCCAGCAGCTTGGATACAGGGCCTAACGAGCAGTACTTC. It is translated as CASSLDTGPNEQYF.

On this clone itself: Sequence at one end of the junction differs from germline and may be a read error. The chain has TRBV28 and TRBJ2-5; D gene uncertain. Germline V gene lookup returns CDR1 MDHEN and CDR2 SYDVKM. The CDR3 has 12 residues. The CDR3: CASSSPPEAQYF. The CDR3 nucleotides read TGTGCCAGCAGTTCCCCCCCAGAGGCCCAGTACTTC.

CDR3 DNA sequence: TGTGCCAGTAGTTCTAGACAGGGGGCATTTCAGCCCCAGCATTTT. Residues: CASSSRQGAFQPQHF. The chain links TRBV19 to TRBJ1-5; the match to TRBD1 covers 10 bases. This CDR3 has 15 residues. V lost 5 bases, J lost 6 bases, and 7 bases stayed unmatched. Germline CDR1 and CDR2: LNHDA and SQIVND (reference sequence).

This chain connects TRBV28 to TRBJ1-2, with 9 bases matching TRBD1. The CDR3 covers 15 residues. Germline trimming cut 5 bases from V and 8 bases from J; bases unmatched to any gene: 12. CDR1 is MDHEN and CDR2 is SYDVKM in the germline V gene. This CDR3 is CASSGGDRASEGYTF. The CDR3 DNA sequence: TGTGCCAGCAGTGGGGGGGACAGGGCATCGGAGGGCTACACCTTC.

This chain uses TRBV28 with TRBJ1-1; D is undetermined. V was clipped by 7 bases and J by 1 base, with 16 bases between them. CDR1 is MDHEN and CDR2 is SYDVKM in the germline V gene. The CDR3 totals 15 residues. The CDR3 nucleotides read TGTGCCAGCATAGTAAGGCAGGCCAAGAACACTGAAGCTTTCTTT. This codes for CASIVRQAKNTEAFF. Drawing the rest from reference TRBV28 and TRBJ1-1, the complete variable domain is DVKVTQSSRYLVKRTGEKVFLECVQDMDHENMFWYRQDPGLGLRLIYFSYDVKMKEKGDIPEGYSVSREKKERFSLILESASTNQTSMYLCASIVRQAKNTEAFFGQGTRLTVV.